This T cell receptor (beta chain) was documented in a study of cytomegalovirus exposure and HLA in healthy donors. Study-wide results and limits: TRBV6-2, TRBV6-3 and some other V segments were unresolvable in 87-base-pair reads. A later analysis linked roughly 17,000 TCR beta sequences to HLA alleles at 0.05 false discovery rate.

The PCR made use of 60 Vbeta and 13 Jbeta primers. Repertoires were generated with immunoSEQ multiplex PCR, while TCRdb's copy carries only in-frame clones and drops some. The data show some 130,000 clones, and the top ten clones hold roughly 1.7%. Germline CDR1 is SGHRS and CDR2 is YFSETQ. The CDR3 sequence is 15 residues long. J lost 7 bases, V lost 6 bases, and 12 bases had no gene match. As to this clone: Antigen specificity is unknown.

The source is a woman in her thirties or forties in good health and CMV-seropositive. Sequenced sample: PBMCs. The V gene is TRBV5-1, the J gene TRBJ2-1, with TRBD1 matching over 8 bases. The DNA for the CDR3 is TGCGCCAGCAATAGGCCGACAGGGGAAGGGAATGAGCAGTTCTTC. It codes for CASNRPTGEGNEQFF.